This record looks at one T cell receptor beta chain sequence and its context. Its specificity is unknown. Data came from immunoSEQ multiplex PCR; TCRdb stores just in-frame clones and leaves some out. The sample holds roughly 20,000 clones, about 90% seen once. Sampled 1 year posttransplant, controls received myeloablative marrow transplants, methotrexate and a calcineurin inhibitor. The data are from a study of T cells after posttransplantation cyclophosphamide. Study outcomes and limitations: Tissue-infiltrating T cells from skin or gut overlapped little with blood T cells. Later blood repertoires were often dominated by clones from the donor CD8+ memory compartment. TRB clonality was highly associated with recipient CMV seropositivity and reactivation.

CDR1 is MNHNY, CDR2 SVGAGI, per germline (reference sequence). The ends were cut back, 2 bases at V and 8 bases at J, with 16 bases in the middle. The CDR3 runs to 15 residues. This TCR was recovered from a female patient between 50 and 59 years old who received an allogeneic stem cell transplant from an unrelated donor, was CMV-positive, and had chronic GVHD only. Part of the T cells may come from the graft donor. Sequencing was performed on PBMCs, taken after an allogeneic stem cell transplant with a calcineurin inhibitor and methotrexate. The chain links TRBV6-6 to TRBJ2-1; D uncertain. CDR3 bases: TGTGCCAGCAGTTACGGCGGCCCCGAGTCGGATGAGCAGTTCTTC. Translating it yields CASSYGGPESDEQFF.